This T cell receptor (beta chain) emerged from a study of T cells in Graves' hyperthyroidism and ophthalmopathy. TCR beta CDR3 regions were amplified from RNA transcripts. Using the HTBI primer set, a first-round RT-PCR was run on the TCR CDR3. TCRdb reanalysed the multiplex PCR reads using MiXCR and keeps one entry per CDR3 protein. The table lists some 510,000 distinct CDR3 sequences, roughly 46% of them singletons. For this clonotype: The antigen is unknown.

Study observations and caveats: The model anticipated ophthalmopathy a median around six months pre-onset.

In patients aged 18 to 65, hyperthyroidism was newly diagnosed, with duration under 2 months. Diagnostic assessment was based on clinical symptoms, serum thyroxine and TRAb, thyroid ultrasound and orbital computed tomography. Sequenced input: peripheral blood or thyroid tissue (not recorded which). This TCR derives from a woman between 18 and 29 years old with Graves' hyperthyroidism.

DNA of the CDR3: TGTGCCAGCATCCGGACAGGGGGCGTGGTCGAGCAGTACTTC. Amino acids: CASIRTGGVVEQYF. The gene calls are TRBV2 and TRBJ2-7, with 11 bases matching TRBD1. V shed 7 bases, J shed 6 bases, and the junction held 8 bases outside the gene matches. The germline V gene has CDR1 SNHLY and CDR2 FYNNEI. The CDR3 length is 14 residues. Combining the CDR3 with reference TRBV2 and TRBJ2-7 gives the whole variable domain EPEVTQTPSHQVTQMGQEVILRCVPISNHLYFYWYRQILGQKVEFLVSFYNNEISEKSEIFDDQFSVERPDGSNFTLKIRSTKLEDSAMYFCASIRTGGVVEQYFGPGTRLTVT.